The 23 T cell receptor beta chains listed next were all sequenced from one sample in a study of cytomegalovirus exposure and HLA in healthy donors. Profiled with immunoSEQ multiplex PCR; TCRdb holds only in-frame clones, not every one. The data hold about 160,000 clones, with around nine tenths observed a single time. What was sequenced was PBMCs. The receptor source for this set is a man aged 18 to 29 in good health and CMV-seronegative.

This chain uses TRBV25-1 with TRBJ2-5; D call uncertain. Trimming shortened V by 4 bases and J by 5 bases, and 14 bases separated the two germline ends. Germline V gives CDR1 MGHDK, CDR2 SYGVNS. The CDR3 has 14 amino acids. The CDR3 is CASSVQRDGETQYF. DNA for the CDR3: TGTGCCAGCAGTGTCCAGCGCGACGGGGAGACCCAGTACTTC.

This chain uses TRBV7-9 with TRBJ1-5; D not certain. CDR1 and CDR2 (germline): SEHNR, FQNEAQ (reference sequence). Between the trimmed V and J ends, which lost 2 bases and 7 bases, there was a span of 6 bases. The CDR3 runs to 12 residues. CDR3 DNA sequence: TGTGCCAGCAGCTTACTGGAGCAGCCCCAGCATTTT. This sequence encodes CASSLLEQPQHF. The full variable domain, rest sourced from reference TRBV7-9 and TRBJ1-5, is DTGVSQNPRHKITKRGQNVTFRCDPISEHNRLYWYRQTLGQGPEFLTYFQNEAQLEKSRLLSDRFSAERPKGSFSTLEIQRTEQGDSAMYLCASSLLEQPQHFGDGTRLSIL.

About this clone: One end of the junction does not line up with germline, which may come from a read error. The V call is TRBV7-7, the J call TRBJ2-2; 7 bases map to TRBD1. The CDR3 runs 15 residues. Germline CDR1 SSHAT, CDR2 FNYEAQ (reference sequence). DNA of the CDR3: TGTGCTAGCAGCCTGACAGGGAGCGATGGCGGGGAGCTGTTTTTT. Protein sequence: CASSLTGSDGGELFF.

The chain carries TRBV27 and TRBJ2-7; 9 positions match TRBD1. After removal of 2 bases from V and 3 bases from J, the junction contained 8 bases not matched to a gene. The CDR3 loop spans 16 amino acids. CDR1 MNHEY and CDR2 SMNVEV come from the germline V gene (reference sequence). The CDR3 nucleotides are TGTGCCAGCAGTTTAAACAGGGGGCGGAGTAGCTACGAGCAGTACTTC. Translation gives CASSLNRGRSSYEQYF.

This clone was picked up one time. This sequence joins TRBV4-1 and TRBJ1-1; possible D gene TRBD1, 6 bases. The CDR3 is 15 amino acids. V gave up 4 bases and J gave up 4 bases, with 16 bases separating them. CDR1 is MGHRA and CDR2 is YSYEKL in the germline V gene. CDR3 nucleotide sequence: TGCGCCAGCAGCCTCTCGACTGGGGGCCCCACTGAAGCTTTCTTT. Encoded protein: CASSLSTGGPTEAFF.

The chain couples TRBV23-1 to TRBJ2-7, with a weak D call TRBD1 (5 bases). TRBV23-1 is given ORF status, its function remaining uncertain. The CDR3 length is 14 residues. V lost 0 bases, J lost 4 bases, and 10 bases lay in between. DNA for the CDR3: TGCGCCAGCAGTCAATCGACGGACAAATACGAGCAGTACTTC. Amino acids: CASSQSTDKYEQYF.

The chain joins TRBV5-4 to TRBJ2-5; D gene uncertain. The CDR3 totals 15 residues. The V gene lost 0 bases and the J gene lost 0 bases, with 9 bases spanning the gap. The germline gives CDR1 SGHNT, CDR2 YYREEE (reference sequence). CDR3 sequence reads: CASSLVERYQETQYF. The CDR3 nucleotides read TGTGCCAGCAGCTTGGTAGAGAGGTACCAAGAGACCCAGTACTTC. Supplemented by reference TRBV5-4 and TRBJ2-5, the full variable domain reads ETGVTQSPTHLIKTRGQQVTLRCSSQSGHNTVSWYQQALGQGPQFIFQYYREEENGRGNFPPRFSGLQFPNYSSELNVNALELDDSALYLCASSLVERYQETQYFGPGTRLLVL.

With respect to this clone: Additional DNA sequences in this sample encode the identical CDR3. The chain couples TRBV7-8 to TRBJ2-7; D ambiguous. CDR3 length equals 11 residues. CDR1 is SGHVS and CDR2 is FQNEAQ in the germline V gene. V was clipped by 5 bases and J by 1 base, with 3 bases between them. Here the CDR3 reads CASSPSYEQYF. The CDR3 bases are TGTGCCAGCAGCCCTTCCTACGAGCAGTACTTC.

The CDR3 region has the DNA TGTGCCAGCAGCCAAGATGTGGGACAGGGAAGCTATGGCTACACCTTC. Translation gives CASSQDVGQGSYGYTF. V usage is TRBV4-2 and J usage is TRBJ1-2; 9 nucleotides agree with TRBD1. The CDR3 runs to 16 residues. The J segment lost 4 bases and the V segment lost 0 bases, leaving 6 bases of the junction unmatched. The germline CDR1 and CDR2 sequences are LGHNA and YNFKEQ.

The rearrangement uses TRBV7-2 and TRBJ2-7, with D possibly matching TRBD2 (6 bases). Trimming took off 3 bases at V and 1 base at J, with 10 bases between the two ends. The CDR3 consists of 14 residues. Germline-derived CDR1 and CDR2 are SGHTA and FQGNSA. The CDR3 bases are TGTGCCAGCAGCTTTAGCGGTCCTTCCTACGAGCAGTACTTC. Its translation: CASSFSGPSYEQYF.

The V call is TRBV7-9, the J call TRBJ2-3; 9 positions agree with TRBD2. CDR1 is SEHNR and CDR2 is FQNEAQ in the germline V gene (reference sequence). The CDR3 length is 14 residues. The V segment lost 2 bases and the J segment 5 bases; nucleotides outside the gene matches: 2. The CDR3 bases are TGTGCCAGCAGCTTATTACTAGCGGGAGATACGCAGTATTTT. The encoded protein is CASSLLLAGDTQYF.

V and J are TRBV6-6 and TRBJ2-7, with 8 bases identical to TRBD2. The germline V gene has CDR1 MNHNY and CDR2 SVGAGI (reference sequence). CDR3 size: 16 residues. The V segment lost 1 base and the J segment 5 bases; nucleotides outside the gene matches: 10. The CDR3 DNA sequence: TGTGCCAGCAGTTACTACGATCAGGCGGGAGGCGACGAGCAGTACTTC. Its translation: CASSYYDQAGGDEQYF.

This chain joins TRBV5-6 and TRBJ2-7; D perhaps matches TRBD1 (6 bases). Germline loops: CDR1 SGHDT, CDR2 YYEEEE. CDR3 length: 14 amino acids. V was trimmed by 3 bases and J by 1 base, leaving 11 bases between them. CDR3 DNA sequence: TGTGCCAGCAGCTGGGGGCCCGAATCCTACGAGCAGTACTTC. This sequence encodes CASSWGPESYEQYF.

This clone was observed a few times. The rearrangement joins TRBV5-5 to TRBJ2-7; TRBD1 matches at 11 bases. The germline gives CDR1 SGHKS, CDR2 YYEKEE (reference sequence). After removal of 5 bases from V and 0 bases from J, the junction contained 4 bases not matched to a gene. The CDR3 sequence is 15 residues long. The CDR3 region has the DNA TGTGCCAGCAGAGCCGGGACAGGGGGCTCCTACGAGCAGTACTTC. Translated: CASRAGTGGSYEQYF.

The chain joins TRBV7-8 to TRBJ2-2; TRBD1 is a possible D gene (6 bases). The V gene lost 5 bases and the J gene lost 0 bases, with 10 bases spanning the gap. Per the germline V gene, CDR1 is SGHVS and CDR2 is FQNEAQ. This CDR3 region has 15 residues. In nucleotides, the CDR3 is TGTGCCAGCAGCATAACAGGGACGAACACCGGGGAGCTGTTTTTT. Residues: CASSITGTNTGELFF. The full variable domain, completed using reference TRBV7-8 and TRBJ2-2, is GAGVSQSPRYKVAKRGQDVALRCDPISGHVSLFWYQQALGQGPEFLTYFQNEAQLDKSGLPSDRFFAERPEGSVSTLKIQRTQQEDSAVYLCASSITGTNTGELFFGEGSRLTVL.

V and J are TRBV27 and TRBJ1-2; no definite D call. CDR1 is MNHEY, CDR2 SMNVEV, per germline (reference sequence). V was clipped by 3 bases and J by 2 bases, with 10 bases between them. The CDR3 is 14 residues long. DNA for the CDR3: TGTGCCAGCAGTTTGGGTCGAGGGAACTATGGCTACACCTTC. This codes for CASSLGRGNYGYTF.

The chain's CDR3 is CASSSATLAVTYNEQFF. The CDR3 nucleotides read TGCGCCAGCAGCTCGGCGACCCTAGCGGTAACCTACAATGAGCAGTTCTTC. This rearrangement joins TRBV5-1 to TRBJ2-1; TRBD2 aligns across 7 bases. V was pared by 3 bases and J by 2 bases, with 11 bases of the junction left unmatched. This CDR3 has 17 residues. Per the germline V gene, CDR1 is SGHRS and CDR2 is YFSETQ.

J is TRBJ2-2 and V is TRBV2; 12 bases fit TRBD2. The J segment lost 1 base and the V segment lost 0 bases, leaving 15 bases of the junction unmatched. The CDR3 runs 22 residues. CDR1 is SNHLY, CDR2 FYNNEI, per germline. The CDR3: CASSEADRGLAGWWGNTGELFF. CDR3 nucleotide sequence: TGTGCCAGCAGTGAAGCTGATAGAGGACTAGCGGGATGGTGGGGGAACACCGGGGAGCTGTTTTTT.

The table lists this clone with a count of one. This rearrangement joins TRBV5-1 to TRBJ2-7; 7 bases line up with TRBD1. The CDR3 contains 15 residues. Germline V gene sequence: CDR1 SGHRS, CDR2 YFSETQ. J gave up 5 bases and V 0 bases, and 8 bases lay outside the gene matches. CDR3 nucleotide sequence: TGCGCCAGCAGCTTGGAAGGGGGCTCCGGCCACGAGCAGTACTTC. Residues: CASSLEGGSGHEQYF.

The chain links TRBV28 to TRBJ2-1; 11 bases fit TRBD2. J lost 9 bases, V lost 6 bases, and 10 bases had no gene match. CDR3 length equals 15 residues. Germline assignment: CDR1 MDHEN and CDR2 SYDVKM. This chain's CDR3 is CASRLTSGSWGEQFF. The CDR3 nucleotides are TGTGCCAGCAGGTTAACTAGCGGGAGCTGGGGTGAGCAGTTCTTC.

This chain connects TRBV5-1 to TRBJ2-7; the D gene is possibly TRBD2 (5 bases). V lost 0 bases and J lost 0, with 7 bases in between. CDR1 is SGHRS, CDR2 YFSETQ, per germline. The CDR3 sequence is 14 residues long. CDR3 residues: CASSLVAGSYEQYF. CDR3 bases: TGCGCCAGCAGCTTGGTGGCGGGCTCCTACGAGCAGTACTTC.

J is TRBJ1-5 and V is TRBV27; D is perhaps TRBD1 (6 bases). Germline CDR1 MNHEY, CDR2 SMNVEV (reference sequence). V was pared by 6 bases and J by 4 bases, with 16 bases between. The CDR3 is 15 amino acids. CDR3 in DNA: TGTGCCAGCAGGACCGGGGGGCGAGGGAATCAGCCCCAGCATTTT. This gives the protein CASRTGGRGNQPQHF.

CDR3 in amino acids: CASSLQGGDTQYF. The CDR3 DNA reads TGTGCCAGCAGCTTACAAGGGGGTGATACGCAGTATTTT. V is TRBV7-2 and J is TRBJ2-3; the D gene is possibly TRBD1 (6 bases). CDR1 is SGHTA and CDR2 is FQGNSA in the germline V gene. Trimming removed 2 bases at V and 6 bases at J, with 9 bases between. The length of the CDR3 is 13 residues.